Below are 20 T cell receptor beta chains sequenced from a single sample in a study of early T cells in non-severe SARS-CoV-2 infection. TCRdb redid the calling of the 5' RACE reads with MiXCR, one entry per CDR3 protein. The table records approximately 50,000 distinct CDR3 sequences, approximately 12% of them present only once. Sequencing used whole blood. All receptors derive from an adult who was a healthcare worker with PCR-confirmed SARS-CoV-2 infection or an uninfected control (not recorded which).

The chain combines TRBV30 with TRBJ1-1; D is perhaps TRBD1 (6 bases). V was trimmed by 4 bases and J by 0 bases, leaving 15 bases between them. The CDR3 runs 15 residues. The germline V gene encodes CDR1 GTSNPN and CDR2 SVGIG (reference sequence). CDR3 nucleotides: TGTGCCTGGAAGCCACAGGGCTACATGAACACTGAAGCTTTCTTT. Encoded protein: CAWKPQGYMNTEAFF.

The chain couples TRBV3-1 to TRBJ2-1; D is ambiguous. This CDR3 has 12 amino acids. Per the germline V gene, CDR1 is LGHDT and CDR2 is YNNKEL (reference sequence). V was trimmed by 5 bases and J by 9 bases, leaving 11 bases between them. The CDR3 DNA reads as TGTGCCAGCAGCTCATTCGGGTTTGAGCAGTTCTTC. Its translation is CASSSFGFEQFF.

Many counts were recorded for this clonotype. V usage is TRBV29-1 and J usage is TRBJ1-5; unclear D gene. In germline, CDR1 is SQVTM, CDR2 ANQGSEA. V lost 5 bases, J lost 4 bases, and 15 bases lay in between. The CDR3 consists of 14 residues. The CDR3 reads CSVRFAGSNQPQHF. CDR3 DNA: TGCAGCGTTAGGTTTGCGGGGTCAAATCAGCCCCAGCATTTT.

This clonotype appeared many times. The chain links TRBV5-6 to TRBJ2-1; 9 bases line up with TRBD1. CDR1 SGHDT and CDR2 YYEEEE come from the germline V gene. This CDR3 is built from 16 residues. V trimming: 4 bases; J trimming: 4 bases; junction bases outside the gene matches: 9. CDR3 sequence reads: CASSPDRGPGYNEQFF. The DNA of the CDR3 is TGTGCCAGCAGCCCGGACAGGGGTCCGGGGTACAATGAGCAGTTCTTC. The variable domain in full, completed from reference TRBV5-6 and TRBJ2-1, reads DAGVTQSPTHLIKTRGQQVTLRCSPKSGHDTVSWYQQALGQGPQFIFQYYEEEERQRGNFPDRFSGHQFPNYSSELNVNALLLGDSALYLCASSPDRGPGYNEQFFGPGTRLTVL.

This clonotype was observed a few times. DNA for the CDR3: TGTGCCAGCAGTTTATCGAGGGATACGCAGTATTTT. This sequence encodes CASSLSRDTQYF. V usage is TRBV27 and J usage is TRBJ2-3; D remains unclear. The ends were cut back, 0 bases at V and 6 bases at J, with 4 bases in the middle. This CDR3 is built from 12 residues. CDR1 is MNHEY, CDR2 SMNVEV, per germline (reference sequence).

This clonotype has a count of ten or more. The rearrangement links TRBV20-1 to TRBJ2-2; the match to TRBD1 covers 9 bases. CDR1 is DFQATT, CDR2 SNEGSKA, per germline (reference sequence). Trimming removed 1 base from V and 0 bases from J; junction bases left unmatched: 12. The CDR3 spans 19 residues. The CDR3 here is CSARAPTGGKNANTGELFF. The CDR3 nucleotides read TGCAGTGCTAGAGCCCCGACAGGGGGGAAGAACGCGAACACCGGGGAGCTGTTTTTT.

This clonotype was detected only once. A single base separates this from a much larger clone, so it may be a read error. V gene TRBV3-1 combines with J gene TRBJ2-7, with no clear D. Germline V CDR1 and CDR2: LGHDT, YNNKEL (reference sequence). There are 13 residues in the CDR3. As DNA, the CDR3 is TGTTCCAGCAGCCAAGGACGGCCCCTCGAGCAGTACTTC. Translating gives CSSSQGRPLEQYF.

The chain couples TRBV7-2 to TRBJ1-3; D remains ambiguous. Germline V lookup: CDR1 SGHTA, CDR2 FQGNSA. The CDR3 loop spans 14 amino acids. Trimming stripped 5 bases from V and 4 bases from J, with 12 bases between. DNA for the CDR3: TGTGCCAGCAGCCTAGGGCAGGCGGGAAACACCATATATTTT. Its protein is CASSLGQAGNTIYF.

This sequence joins TRBV9 and TRBJ1-6, with D unresolved. The V gene lost 4 bases and the J gene lost 8 bases, with 10 bases spanning the gap. The CDR3 has 13 residues. Germline-derived CDR1 and CDR2 are SGDLS and YYNGEE. This CDR3 is CASSLVADSPLHF. The CDR3 nucleotides are TGTGCCAGCAGCCTCGTCGCGGATTCACCCCTCCACTTT.

This chain connects TRBV5-4 to TRBJ1-1; D is ambiguous. Germline V gene lookup returns CDR1 SGHNT and CDR2 YYREEE (reference sequence). The CDR3 has 12 residues. With 1 base removed from V and 5 bases from J, the gap between germline ends came to 6 bases. CDR3 bases: TGTGCCAGCAGCTTGACCAGGACTGAAGCTTTCTTT. It specifies CASSLTRTEAFF.

The genes are TRBV11-2 and TRBJ2-6; D may be TRBD1 or TRBD2 (6 bases each). V was shortened by 5 bases and J by 4 bases, with 15 bases between the two germline ends. The CDR3 has 16 amino acids. Germline V gene lookup returns CDR1 SGHAT and CDR2 FQNNGV. The chain's CDR3 is CASSPRGPKGANVLTF. CDR3 DNA: TGTGCCAGCAGCCCCCGGGGGCCGAAGGGGGCCAACGTCCTGACTTTC.

This clonotype was recorded many times. Mismatch with germline at one junction end may stem from a read error. This sequence joins TRBV12-5 and TRBJ2-7; D unclear. The length of the CDR3 is 11 residues. CDR1 and CDR2 from the germline V gene are LGHNT and FRNRAP. This CDR3 reads CASGLDGPQDF. The CDR3 nucleotides read TGTGCTAGTGGTTTAGACGGCCCCCAAGACTTC.

In this sample, this clonotype turned up a few times. The chain carries TRBV7-8 and TRBJ2-7; D could derive from TRBD1 or TRBD2 (6 bases each). Germline V gene lookup returns CDR1 SGHVS and CDR2 FQNEAQ. The CDR3 spans 13 residues. Trimming took 5 bases from V and 4 from J, leaving 12 bases between them. Written as DNA, the CDR3 is TGTGCCAGCAGCGCCCGGGGGCCTTACGAGCAGTACTTC. Amino acids: CASSARGPYEQYF.

J is TRBJ2-1 and V is TRBV5-1; D gene unclear. Germline loops: CDR1 SGHRS, CDR2 YFSETQ. This CDR3 is 15 amino acids long. The V end lost 3 bases, the J end lost 3 bases, and 13 bases lay between the germline ends. CDR3 residues: CASSSRPGLYNEQFF. In nucleotides, the CDR3 is TGCGCCAGCAGCTCAAGGCCCGGTCTCTACAATGAGCAGTTCTTC.

This clonotype came up many times. The genes are TRBV10-3 and TRBJ1-1, with a possible D match to TRBD1 (6 bases). This CDR3 is 14 amino acids long. V gave up 8 bases and J gave up 1 base, with 14 bases separating them. Germline V gene lookup returns CDR1 ENHRY and CDR2 SYGVKD. CDR3 in DNA: TGTGCCATCGGAGAACCAGGGGCGAACACTGAAGCTTTCTTT. Amino acid sequence: CAIGEPGANTEAFF.

The chain couples TRBV18 to TRBJ1-2; tentatively, D is TRBD1 (5 bases). The CDR3 spans 14 residues. Germline V gene sequence: CDR1 KGHSH, CDR2 LQKENI. V gave up 2 bases and J gave up 3 bases, with 10 bases separating them. CDR3 protein: CASSPLGPHYGYTF. Here the CDR3 DNA reads TGTGCCAGCTCACCATTGGGACCACACTATGGCTACACCTTC.

This clonotype was observed at least ten times. V gene TRBV10-3 combines with J gene TRBJ1-5; D is unclear. CDR3 length: 13 residues. The V gene's germline CDR1 is ENHRY and CDR2 SYGVKD. Between the trimmed V and J ends, which lost 5 bases and 3 bases, there was a span of 8 bases. CDR3 DNA: TGTGCCATCAGTAACAGATCCAATCAGCCCCAGCATTTT. This gives the protein CAISNRSNQPQHF.

With regard to this clonotype: A read error may produce the germline difference seen at one junction end. V usage is TRBV6-6 and J usage is TRBJ2-6, with TRBD2 identical over 8 bases. Germline V CDR1 and CDR2: MNHNY, SVGAGI (reference sequence). The CDR3 extends over 15 amino acids. The DNA for the CDR3 is TGTGACAGCAGCGGGGGTTCCTCTGGGGCCAACGTCCTGACTTTC. Protein product: CDSSGGSSGANVLTF.

This clonotype turned up a few times. The genes are TRBV7-6 and TRBJ1-1; D ambiguous. Trimming took off 1 base at V and 1 base at J, with 4 bases between the two ends. Germline-derived CDR1 and CDR2 are SGHVS and FNYEAQ. This CDR3 is built from 13 residues. This chain's CDR3 is CASSLDRNTEAFF. CDR3 DNA: TGTGCCAGCAGCTTAGACAGGAACACTGAAGCTTTCTTT. Full variable domain (missing parts from reference TRBV7-6 and TRBJ1-1): GAGVSQSPRYKVTKRGQDVALRCDPISGHVSLYWYRQALGQGPEFLTYFNYEAQQDKSGLPNDRFSAERPEGSISTLTIQRTEQRDSAMYRCASSLDRNTEAFFGQGTRLTVV.

The sample holds a few counts of this clonotype. The CDR3 loop reads CASIYGTFGNTEAFF. The CDR3 DNA is TGTGCCAGCATTTACGGAACCTTTGGGAACACTGAAGCTTTCTTT. The chain has TRBV2 and TRBJ1-1; the D is unclear. V dropped 7 bases and J dropped 1 base, with 16 bases sitting between them. CDR3 length: 15 residues. CDR1 is SNHLY, CDR2 FYNNEI, per germline.